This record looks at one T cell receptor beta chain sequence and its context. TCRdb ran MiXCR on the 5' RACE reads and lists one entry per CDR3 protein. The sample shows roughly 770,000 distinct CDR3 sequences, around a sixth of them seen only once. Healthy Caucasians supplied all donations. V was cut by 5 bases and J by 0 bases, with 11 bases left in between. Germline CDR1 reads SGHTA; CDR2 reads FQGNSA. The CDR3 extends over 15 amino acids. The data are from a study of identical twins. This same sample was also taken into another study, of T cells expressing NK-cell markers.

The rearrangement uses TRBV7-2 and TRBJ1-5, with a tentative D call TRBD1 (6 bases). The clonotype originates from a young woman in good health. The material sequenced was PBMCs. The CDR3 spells CASSQGIYSNQPQHF. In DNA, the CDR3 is TGTGCCAGCAGCCAGGGGATCTATAGCAATCAGCCCCAGCATTTT. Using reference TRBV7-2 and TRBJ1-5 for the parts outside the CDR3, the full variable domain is GAGVSQSPSNKVTEKGKDVELRCDPISGHTALYWYRQSLGQGLEFLIYFQGNSAPDKSGLPSDRFSAERTGGSVSTLTIQRTQQEDSAVYLCASSQGIYSNQPQHFGDGTRLSIL.